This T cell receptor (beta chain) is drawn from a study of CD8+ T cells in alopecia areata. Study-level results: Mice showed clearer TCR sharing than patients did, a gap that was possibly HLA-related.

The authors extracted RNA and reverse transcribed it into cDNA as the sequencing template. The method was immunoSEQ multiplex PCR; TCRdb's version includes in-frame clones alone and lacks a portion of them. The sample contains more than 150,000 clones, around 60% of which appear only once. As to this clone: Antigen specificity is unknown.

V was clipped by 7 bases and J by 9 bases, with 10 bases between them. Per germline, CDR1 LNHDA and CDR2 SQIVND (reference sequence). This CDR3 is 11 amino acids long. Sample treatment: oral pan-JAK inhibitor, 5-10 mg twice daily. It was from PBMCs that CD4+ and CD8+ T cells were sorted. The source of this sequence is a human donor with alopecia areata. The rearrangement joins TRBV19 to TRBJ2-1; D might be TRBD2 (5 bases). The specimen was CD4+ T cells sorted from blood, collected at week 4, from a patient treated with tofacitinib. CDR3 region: CASNEGGEQFF. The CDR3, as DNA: TGTGCCAGTAACGAGGGTGGTGAGCAGTTCTTC.